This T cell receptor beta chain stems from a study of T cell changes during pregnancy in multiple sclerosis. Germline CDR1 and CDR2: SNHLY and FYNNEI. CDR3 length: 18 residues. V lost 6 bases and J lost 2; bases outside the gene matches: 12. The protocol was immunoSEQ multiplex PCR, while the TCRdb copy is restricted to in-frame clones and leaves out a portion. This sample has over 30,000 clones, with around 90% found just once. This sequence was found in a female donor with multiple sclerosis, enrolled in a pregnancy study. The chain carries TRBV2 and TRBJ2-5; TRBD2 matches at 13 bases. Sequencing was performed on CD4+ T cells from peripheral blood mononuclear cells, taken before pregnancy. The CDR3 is CASRDGLAGVGLQETQYF. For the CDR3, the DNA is TGTGCCAGCAGAGATGGACTAGCGGGAGTCGGCCTACAAGAGACCCAGTACTTC.